Listed below are T cell receptor beta chains from one sample, sequenced in a study of shared clonotypes between healthy human individuals. Only in-frame clones appear in the TCRdb table, and some are missing; sequencing was by immunoSEQ multiplex PCR. The repertoire consists of around 2.5 million clones, with under 95% occurring once and the leading ten covering 0.36%. The sequencing input was naive CD4+ T cells from PBMCs. The receptors were gathered from a man younger than 30 in good health. Some clones in this sample may be carry-over from other donors' samples. Both conserved end residues are part of each CDR3. Each record gives: V gene, D gene, clone size, J gene, CDR3 protein, CDR3 DNA. The D gene is left open where the match is weak. Size is omitted from some rows. Given values are once, few, many or a class for expanded clones.

TRBV27	-	few	TRBJ1-2	CATLTTREGGYTF	TGTGCCACCTTAACAACACGGGAGGGAGGCTACACCTTC
TRBV5-1	-	once	TRBJ1-1	CATSIGNTEAFF	TGCGCCACCTCGATTGGTAACACTGAAGCTTTCTTT
TRBV30	-	-	TRBJ1-1	CAWSRGRMNTEAFF	TGTGCCTGGAGTCGGGGACGGATGAACACTGAAGCTTTCTTT
TRBV6-6	-	-	TRBJ2-7	CASSYGRESYEQYF	TGTGCCAGCAGTTACGGCAGGGAATCATACGAGCAGTACTTC
TRBV19	TRBD1	-	TRBJ2-5	CASDGQGQETQYF	TGTGCCAGCGACGGACAGGGGCAAGAGACCCAGTACTTC
TRBV7-6	-	-	TRBJ1-5	CASSLANGQPQHF	TGTGCCAGCAGCTTAGCGAATGGTCAGCCCCAGCATTTT
TRBV6-1	TRBD1	once	TRBJ2-1	CASSGTGVGNEQFF	TGTGCCAGCAGTGGGACAGGGGTTGGCAATGAGCAGTTCTTC
TRBV2	-	few	TRBJ2-7	CASSDWGDLYEQYF	TGTGCCAGCAGTGACTGGGGTGATCTCTACGAGCAGTACTTC
TRBV18	-	-	TRBJ1-1	CASSPGTPNTEAFF	TGTGCCAGCTCACCAGGGACACCTAACACTGAAGCTTTCTTT
TRBV4-3	TRBD1	-	TRBJ2-7	CASSRSGQSSYEQYF	TGCGCCAGCAGCCGCTCGGGACAGAGCTCCTACGAGCAGTACTTC
TRBV19	-	-	TRBJ1-1	CASSIKGVNTEAFF	TGTGCCAGTAGTATCAAGGGGGTGAACACTGAAGCTTTCTTT
TRBV7-3	-	-	TRBJ2-1	CASSLTGSPEQFF	TGTGCCAGCAGCTTAACGGGTAGTCCTGAGCAGTTCTTC
TRBV10-3	-	-	TRBJ2-6	CAISATPLGNSGANVLTF	TGTGCCATCAGTGCCACTCCCCTAGGGAACTCTGGGGCCAACGTCCTGACTTTC
TRBV7-3	-	-	TRBJ2-3	CASSLDRGRSRTDTQYF	TGTGCCAGCAGCTTAGATAGGGGGAGATCTCGCACAGATACGCAGTATTTT
TRBV15	-	-	TRBJ2-7	CATSPRQTAYEQYF	TGTGCCACCAGCCCTCGGCAGACCGCCTACGAGCAGTACTTC
TRBV21-1	-	-	TRBJ1-4	CASSNSVGNPTNEKLFF	TGTGCCAGCAGCAACTCTGTCGGGAATCCGACTAATGAAAAACTGTTTTTT
TRBV27	TRBD1	-	TRBJ2-1	CASSPPDRALPGGEQFF	TGTGCCAGCAGTCCCCCCGACAGGGCTCTTCCCGGAGGAGAGCAGTTCTTC
TRBV28	-	-	TRBJ1-2	CASSSDPVGNYGYTF	TGTGCCAGCAGCTCGGACCCGGTCGGCAACTATGGCTACACCTTC
TRBV6-5	TRBD1	-	TRBJ1-1	CAIRMTGRNTEAFF	TGTGCCATCAGGATGACAGGGAGGAACACTGAAGCTTTCTTT
TRBV4-1	TRBD2	-	TRBJ2-5	CASSQGQLAGGETQYF	TGCGCCAGCAGCCAAGGCCAGCTAGCGGGAGGAGAGACCCAGTACTTC
TRBV9	TRBD1	-	TRBJ2-4	CASSSGQGKNIQYF	TGTGCCAGCAGCTCTGGACAGGGCAAAAACATTCAGTACTTC